The table lists the clone carrying this T cell receptor beta chain with a few counts. Its antigen is unidentified. Trimming shortened V by 0 bases and J by 2 bases, and 12 bases separated the two germline ends. Looked up from germline, CDR1 is DFQATT and CDR2 is SNEGSKA (reference sequence). The CDR3 loop spans 15 amino acids. TCRdb called the reads again in MiXCR, with one record for every CDR3 protein. The sample comprises some 150,000 distinct CDR3 sequences, 32% of which are singletons, and about 56% rests with the top ten. The source of the sample is a study of T cell repertoires in cytomegalovirus infection. Study-level information: HLA-B-restricted CMV epitopes that are well studied were used alongside recently identified HLA-C-restricted ones. A matching HLA type, together with CMV infection, was signaled by public TCR beta signatures. Whole-study findings and limits: The cumulative frequency of public TCR beta families distinguished individuals who carried CMV together with the relevant HLA. In two of eight donors, the top clonotype was HLA-C-restricted CMV-specific.

Sequenced here: CD8+ T cells from cultured PBMCs, sampled from culture after CMV antigen stimulation. The source of this sequence is a human donor in good health (CMV status not recorded). Some clones in this sample may be carry-over from other donors' samples. V and J are TRBV20-1 and TRBJ2-3; perhaps D is TRBD1 or TRBD2 (6 bases each). In DNA form, the CDR3 reads TGCAGTGCTAGAGAAAGGGGGGTCATCACAGATACGCAGTATTTT. It encodes CSARERGVITDTQYF.